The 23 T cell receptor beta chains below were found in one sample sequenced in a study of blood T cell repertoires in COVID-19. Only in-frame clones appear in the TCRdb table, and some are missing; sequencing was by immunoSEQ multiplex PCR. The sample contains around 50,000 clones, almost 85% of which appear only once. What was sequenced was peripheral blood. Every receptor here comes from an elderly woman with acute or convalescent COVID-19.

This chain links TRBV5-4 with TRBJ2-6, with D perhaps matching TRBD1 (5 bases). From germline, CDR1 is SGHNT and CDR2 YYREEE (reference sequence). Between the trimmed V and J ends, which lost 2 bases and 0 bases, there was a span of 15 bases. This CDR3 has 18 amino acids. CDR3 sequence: CASSFGGRAPSGANVLTF. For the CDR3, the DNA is TGTGCCAGCAGCTTCGGCGGCAGGGCCCCCTCTGGGGCCAACGTCCTGACTTTC.

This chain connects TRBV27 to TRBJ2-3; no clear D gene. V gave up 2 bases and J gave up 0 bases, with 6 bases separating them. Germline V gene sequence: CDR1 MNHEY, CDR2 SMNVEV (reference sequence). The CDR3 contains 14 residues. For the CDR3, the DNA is TGTGCCAGCAGTTTAATCGCGAGCACAGATACGCAGTATTTT. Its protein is CASSLIASTDTQYF.

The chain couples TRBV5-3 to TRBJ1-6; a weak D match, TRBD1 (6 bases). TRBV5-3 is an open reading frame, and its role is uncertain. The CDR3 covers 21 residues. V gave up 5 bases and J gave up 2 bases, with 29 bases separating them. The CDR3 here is CARREEKTGTPFLPYNSPLHF. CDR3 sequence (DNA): TGTGCCAGAAGGGAAGAAAAGACCGGGACACCTTTCTTGCCCTATAATTCACCCCTCCACTTT.

CDR3 protein: CASTYTGARETQYF. CDR3 coding DNA: TGTGCCAGCACATATACAGGGGCGCGAGAGACCCAGTACTTC. This chain joins TRBV18 and TRBJ2-5, with 7 bases identical to TRBD1. The germline CDR1 and CDR2 sequences are KGHSH and LQKENI. The CDR3 is 14 amino acids. V lost 8 bases, J lost 4 bases, and 10 bases stayed unmatched. Filled out from reference TRBV18 and TRBJ2-5, the complete variable domain reads NAGVMQNPRHLVRRRGQEARLRCSPMKGHSHVYWYRQLPEEGLKFMVYLQKENIIDESGMPKERFSAEFPKEGPSILRIQQVVRGDSAAYFCASTYTGARETQYFGPGTRLLVL.

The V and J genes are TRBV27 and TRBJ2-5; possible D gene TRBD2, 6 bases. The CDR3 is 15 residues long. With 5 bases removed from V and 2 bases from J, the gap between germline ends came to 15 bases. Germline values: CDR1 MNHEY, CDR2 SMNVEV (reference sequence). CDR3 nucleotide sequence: TGTGCCAGCAGTCCCCACCGGGGAGGACAAGAGACCCAGTACTTC. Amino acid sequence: CASSPHRGGQETQYF.

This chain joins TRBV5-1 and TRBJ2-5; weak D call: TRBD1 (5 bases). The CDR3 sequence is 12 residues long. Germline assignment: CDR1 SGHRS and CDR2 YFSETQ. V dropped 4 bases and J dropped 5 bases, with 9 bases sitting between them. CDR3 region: CASSVTVETQYF. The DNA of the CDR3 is TGCGCCAGCAGCGTGACAGTGGAGACCCAGTACTTC.

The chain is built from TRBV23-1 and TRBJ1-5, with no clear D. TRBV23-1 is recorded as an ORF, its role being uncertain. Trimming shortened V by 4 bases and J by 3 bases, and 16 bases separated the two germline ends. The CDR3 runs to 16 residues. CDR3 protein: CASSRREGHDNQPQHF. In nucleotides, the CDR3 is TGCGCCAGCAGTCGTAGGGAGGGTCATGACAATCAGCCCCAGCATTTT.

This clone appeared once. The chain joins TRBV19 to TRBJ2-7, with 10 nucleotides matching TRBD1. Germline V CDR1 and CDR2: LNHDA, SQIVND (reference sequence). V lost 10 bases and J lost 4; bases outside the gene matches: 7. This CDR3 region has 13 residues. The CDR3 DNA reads TGTGCCACTTCCCCGGACAGGGGGTACGAGCAGTACTTC. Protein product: CATSPDRGYEQYF.

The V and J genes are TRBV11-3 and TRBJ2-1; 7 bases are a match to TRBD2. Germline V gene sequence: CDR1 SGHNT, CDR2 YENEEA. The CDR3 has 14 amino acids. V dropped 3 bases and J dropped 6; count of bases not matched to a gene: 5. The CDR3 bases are TGTGCCAGCAGCTTCAGAGGGACTACCAATGAGCAGTTCTTC. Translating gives CASSFRGTTNEQFF.

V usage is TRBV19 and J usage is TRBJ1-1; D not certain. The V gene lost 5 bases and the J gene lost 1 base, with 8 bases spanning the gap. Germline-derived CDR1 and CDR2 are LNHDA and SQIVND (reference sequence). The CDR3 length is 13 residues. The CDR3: CASSPAGNTEAFF. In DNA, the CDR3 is TGTGCCAGTAGTCCGGCAGGGAACACTGAAGCTTTCTTT.

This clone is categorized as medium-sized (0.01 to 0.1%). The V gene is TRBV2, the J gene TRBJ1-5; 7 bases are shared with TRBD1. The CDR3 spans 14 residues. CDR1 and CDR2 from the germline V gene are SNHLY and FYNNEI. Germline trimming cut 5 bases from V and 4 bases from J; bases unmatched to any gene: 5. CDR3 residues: CASSWQDRNQPQHF. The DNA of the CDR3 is TGTGCCAGCAGTTGGCAGGACAGGAATCAGCCCCAGCATTTT. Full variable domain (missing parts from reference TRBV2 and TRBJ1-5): EPEVTQTPSHQVTQMGQEVILRCVPISNHLYFYWYRQILGQKVEFLVSFYNNEISEKSEIFDDQFSVERPDGSNFTLKIRSTKLEDSAMYFCASSWQDRNQPQHFGDGTRLSIL.

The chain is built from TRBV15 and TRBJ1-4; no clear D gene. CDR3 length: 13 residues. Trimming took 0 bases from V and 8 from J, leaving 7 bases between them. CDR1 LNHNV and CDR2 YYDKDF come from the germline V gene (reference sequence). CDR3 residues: CATSRDREEKLFF. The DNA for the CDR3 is TGTGCCACCAGCAGAGATCGCGAGGAAAAACTGTTTTTT.

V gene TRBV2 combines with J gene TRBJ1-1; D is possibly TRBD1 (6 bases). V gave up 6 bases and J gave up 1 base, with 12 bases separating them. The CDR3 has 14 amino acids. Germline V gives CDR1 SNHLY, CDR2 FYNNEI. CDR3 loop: CASRPGQQNTEAFF. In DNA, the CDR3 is TGTGCCAGCAGACCCGGACAGCAGAACACTGAAGCTTTCTTT.

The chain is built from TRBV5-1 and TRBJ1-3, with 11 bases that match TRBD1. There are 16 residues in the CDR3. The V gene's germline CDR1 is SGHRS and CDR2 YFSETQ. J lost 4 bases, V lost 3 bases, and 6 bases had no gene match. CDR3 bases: TGCGCCAGCAGCTGGACAGGGGGCGCGTCGGGAAACACCATATATTTT. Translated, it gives CASSWTGGASGNTIYF.

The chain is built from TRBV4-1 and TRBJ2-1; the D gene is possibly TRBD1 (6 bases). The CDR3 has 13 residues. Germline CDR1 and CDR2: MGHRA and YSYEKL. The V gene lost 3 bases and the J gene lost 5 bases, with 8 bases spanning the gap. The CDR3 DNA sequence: TGCGCCAGCAGCCACCAGGGGAACAATGAGCAGTTCTTC. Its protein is CASSHQGNNEQFF.

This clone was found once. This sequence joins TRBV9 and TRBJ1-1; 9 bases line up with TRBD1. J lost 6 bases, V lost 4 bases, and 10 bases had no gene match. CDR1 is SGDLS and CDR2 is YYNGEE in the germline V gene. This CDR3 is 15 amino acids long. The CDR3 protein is CASSYSGQGRAEAFF. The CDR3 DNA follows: TGTGCCAGCAGCTACTCCGGACAGGGGAGGGCTGAAGCTTTCTTT. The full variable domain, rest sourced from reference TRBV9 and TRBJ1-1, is DSGVTQTPKHLITATGQRVTLRCSPRSGDLSVYWYQQSLDQGLQFLIQYYNGEERAKGNILERFSAQQFPDLHSELNLSSLELGDSALYFCASSYSGQGRAEAFFGQGTRLTVV.

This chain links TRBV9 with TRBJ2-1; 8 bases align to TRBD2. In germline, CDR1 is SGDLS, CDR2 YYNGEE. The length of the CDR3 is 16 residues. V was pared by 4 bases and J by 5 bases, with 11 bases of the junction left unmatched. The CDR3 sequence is CASSPSGGVTHNEQFF. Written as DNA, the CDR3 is TGTGCCAGCAGCCCGTCCGGGGGGGTAACCCACAATGAGCAGTTCTTC.

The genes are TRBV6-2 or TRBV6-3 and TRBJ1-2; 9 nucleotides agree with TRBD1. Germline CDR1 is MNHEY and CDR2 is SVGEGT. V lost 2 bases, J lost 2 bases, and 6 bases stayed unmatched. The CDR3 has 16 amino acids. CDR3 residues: CASSYPGQGLNYGYTF. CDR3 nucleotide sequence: TGTGCCAGCAGTTACCCGGGACAGGGACTAAACTATGGCTACACCTTC.

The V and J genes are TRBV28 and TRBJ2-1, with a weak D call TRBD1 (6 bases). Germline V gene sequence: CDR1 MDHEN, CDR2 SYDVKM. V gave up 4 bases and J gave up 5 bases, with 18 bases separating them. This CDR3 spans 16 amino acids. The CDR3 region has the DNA TGTGCCAGCAGTTCGGGCTCGGGACAAGGGCACAATGAGCAGTTCTTC. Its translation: CASSSGSGQGHNEQFF.

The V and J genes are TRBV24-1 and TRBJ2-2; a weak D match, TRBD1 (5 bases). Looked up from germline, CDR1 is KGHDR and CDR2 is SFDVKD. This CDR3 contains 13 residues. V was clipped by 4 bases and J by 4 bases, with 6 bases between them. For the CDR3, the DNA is TGTGCCACCAGTGACAGGGCCACCGGGGAGCTGTTTTTT. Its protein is CATSDRATGELFF.

The CDR3: CASSVQIGNTIYF. CDR3 sequence (DNA): TGTGCCAGCAGCGTACAGATTGGAAACACCATATATTTT. The rearrangement joins TRBV9 to TRBJ1-3; no reliable D call. The germline V and J ends were trimmed by 1 base and 3 bases, with 5 bases remaining between them. CDR3 length equals 13 residues. Germline V gene lookup returns CDR1 SGDLS and CDR2 YYNGEE.

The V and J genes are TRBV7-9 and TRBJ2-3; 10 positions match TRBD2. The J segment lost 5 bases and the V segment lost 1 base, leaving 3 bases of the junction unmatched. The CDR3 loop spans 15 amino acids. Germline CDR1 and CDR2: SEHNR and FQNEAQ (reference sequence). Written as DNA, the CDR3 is TGTGCCAGCAGCTTAGAGGCTAGCGGGAGAGATACGCAGTATTTT. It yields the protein CASSLEASGRDTQYF.

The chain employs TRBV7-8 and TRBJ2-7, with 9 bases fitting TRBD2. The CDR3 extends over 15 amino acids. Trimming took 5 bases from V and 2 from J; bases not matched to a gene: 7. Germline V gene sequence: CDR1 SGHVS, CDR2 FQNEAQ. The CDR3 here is CASSPSSGGTYEQYF. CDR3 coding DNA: TGTGCCAGCAGCCCATCCAGCGGGGGGACCTACGAGCAGTACTTC.